In its sample, the clone carrying this T cell receptor (beta chain) was seen once. Its specificity is not known. In germline, CDR1 is SGHTA, CDR2 FQGNSA. The V end was cut by 3 bases, the J end by 9 bases, with 9 bases between. The CDR3 is made up of 12 amino acids. Original handling: Filtering differed for immunoSEQ, which gave only junction sequences without quality scores. Using immunoSEQ multiplex PCR, the repertoire was profiled, and TCRdb retains in-frame clones only, with some absent. The V and J calls and clone size were taken over from that table, and D and trimming were inferred from the DNA. Of more than 2,000,000 clones listed, roughly nine tenths are singletons. This sample stems from a study of shared clonotypes between healthy human individuals. Study results and caveats: Clonotypes which were not shared had lower generation probabilities than clonotypes that all four donors shared. Estimated clonotype richness was generally higher in naive than memory subsets.

The clonotype originates from a man younger than 35 in good health. This chain links TRBV7-2 with TRBJ2-1; D ambiguous. Source material: naive CD4+ T cells sorted from blood. Subset reported: CD45RA+ positively selected. The CDR3 loop reads CASSFHSGEQFF. In DNA, the CDR3 is TGTGCCAGCAGCTTCCACAGTGGTGAGCAGTTCTTC.